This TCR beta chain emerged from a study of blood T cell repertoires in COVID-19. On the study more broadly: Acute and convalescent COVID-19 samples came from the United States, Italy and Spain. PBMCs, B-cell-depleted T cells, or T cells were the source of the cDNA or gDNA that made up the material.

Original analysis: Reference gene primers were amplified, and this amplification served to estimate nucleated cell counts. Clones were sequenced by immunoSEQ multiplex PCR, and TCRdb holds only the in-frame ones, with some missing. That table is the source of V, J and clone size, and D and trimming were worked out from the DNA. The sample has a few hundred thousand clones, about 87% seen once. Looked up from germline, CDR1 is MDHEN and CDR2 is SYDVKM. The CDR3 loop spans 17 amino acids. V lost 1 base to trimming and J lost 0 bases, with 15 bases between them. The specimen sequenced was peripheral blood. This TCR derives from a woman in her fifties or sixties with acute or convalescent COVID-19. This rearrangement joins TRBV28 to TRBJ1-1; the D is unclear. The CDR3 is CASSLSKGRGLNTEAFF. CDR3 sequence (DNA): TGTGCCAGCAGTTTATCGAAGGGCCGCGGGCTGAACACTGAAGCTTTCTTT.